The rows below give T cell receptor beta chains drawn from one sample of a study of OX40 agonist ivuxolimab in advanced cancers. TCRdb's copy holds only in-frame clones and misses some; the assay was immunoSEQ multiplex PCR. The repertoire holds about 45,000 clones, with 85% to 95% as singletons. The specimen comprised CD4+ or CD8+ T cells sorted from blood, sampled in a trial of the OX40 agonist ivuxolimab. These receptors came from an adult with an advanced solid tumor such as melanoma, head and neck, liver or kidney cancer. The CDR3 runs from the conserved cysteine through the conserved F or W. Size tells how often a clone was seen (once, few, many) or the class of an expanded clone, and some rows leave it out.

size: -; V: TRBV28; J: TRBJ2-1; CDR3: CASSDLAEAYNEQFF
size: -; V: TRBV9; J: TRBJ2-2; CDR3: CASSVKQGANTGELFF
size: -; V: TRBV7-9; J: TRBJ2-1; CDR3: CASSHTLRRSYNEQFF
size: -; V: TRBV7-6; J: TRBJ2-5; CDR3: CASSYQGGQETQYF
size: once; V: TRBV15; J: TRBJ1-1; CDR3: CATSRARGLNTEAFF
size: -; V: TRBV6-4; J: TRBJ2-7; CDR3: CASSETGDYEQYF
size: -; V: TRBV5-4; J: TRBJ1-2; CDR3: CASSWNAGPYGYTF
size: -; V: TRBV29-1; J: TRBJ2-2; CDR3: CSGTQGASGELFF
size: -; V: TRBV27; J: TRBJ1-1; CDR3: CASSWTGGTEAFF
size: once; V: TRBV5-8; J: TRBJ1-5; CDR3: CASSLKGQGLQPQHF
size: -; V: TRBV2; J: TRBJ2-5; CDR3: CASSEEYSEQETQYF
size: -; V: TRBV4-1; J: TRBJ1-1; CDR3: CASSQVRGVNTEAFF
size: -; V: TRBV6-5; J: TRBJ1-4; CDR3: CASSYSVGTINEKLFF
size: -; V: TRBV15; J: TRBJ2-7; CDR3: CATSSRLAYHEQYF
size: -; V: TRBV30; J: TRBJ2-2; CDR3: CAWIIDRETGELFF
size: once; V: TRBV10-3; J: TRBJ2-7; CDR3: CALSPSGMIYEQYF
size: -; V: TRBV7-9; J: TRBJ1-5; CDR3: CASSPAWNQPQHF
size: once; V: TRBV5-1; J: TRBJ2-2; CDR3: CASSWTSGRTNTGELFF
size: once; V: TRBV9; J: TRBJ1-2; CDR3: CASSKQVGDSHLSGYTF
size: -; V: TRBV20-1; J: TRBJ2-7; CDR3: CSAQISREQYF
size: once; V: TRBV5-3; J: TRBJ2-4; CDR3: CASSSPAGIQYF
size: -; V: TRBV7-9; J: TRBJ2-3; CDR3: CASSLSTDTQYF
size: few; V: TRBV4-1; J: TRBJ1-2; CDR3: CASSQVVYYGYTF
size: -; V: TRBV9; J: TRBJ1-5; CDR3: CASSDGGSNQPQHF
size: -; V: TRBV6-5; J: TRBJ1-1; CDR3: CASIRGRKTEAFF
size: -; V: TRBV7-3; J: TRBJ2-7; CDR3: CASSFHDGYEQYF
size: -; V: TRBV7-9; J: TRBJ2-3; CDR3: CASLAGGTDTQYF
size: -; V: TRBV30; J: TRBJ2-2; CDR3: CAWSFGTGDNTGELFF
size: few; V: TRBV7-3; J: TRBJ2-7; CDR3: CASSFTGLSEQYF
size: -; V: TRBV5-6; J: TRBJ2-1; CDR3: CASSLSGLIEFF
size: -; V: TRBV7-3; J: TRBJ2-1; CDR3: CASSLRPHNEQFF
size: -; V: TRBV5-4; J: TRBJ2-2; CDR3: CASSPYRLLNTGELFF
size: -; V: TRBV11-3; J: TRBJ2-1; CDR3: CASSLQTSGSYSRNEQFF
size: -; V: TRBV7-2; J: TRBJ2-3; CDR3: CASSSSPEREGFMSDTQYF
size: -; V: TRBV6-6; J: TRBJ2-7; CDR3: CASVGTAYEQYF